The present TCR beta chain was sequenced within a study of cytomegalovirus exposure and HLA in healthy donors. Study-wide points: There were some V segments, including TRBV6-2 and TRBV6-3, excluded as indistinguishable. Researchers reportedly found TCR beta sequences accurately predicted most subjects' HLA-A and HLA-B alleles.

Germline-derived CDR1 and CDR2 are SNHLY and FYNNEI. The CDR3 extends over 13 amino acids. Trimming stripped 7 bases from V and 4 bases from J, with 13 bases between. Though nominally healthy at sampling, donors likely had unrecorded immune exposures. This clone was observed a handful of times. Antigen specificity is unknown. The PCR had 60 Vbeta and 13 Jbeta primers. Profiling relied on immunoSEQ multiplex PCR, and the TCRdb table lists in-frame clones only, not all of them. The sample records some 200,000 clones, about two thirds being singletons. This clonotype originated in a man aged 35-49 years in good health and CMV-seropositive. The sample was PBMCs. The V call is TRBV2, the J call TRBJ1-2; the D is unclear. CDR3 loop: CASIKTEIYGYTF. The CDR3 bases are TGTGCCAGCATCAAAACTGAGATCTATGGCTACACCTTC.